Listed below are T cell receptor beta chains from one sample, sequenced in a study of blood T cell repertoires in COVID-19. Libraries were prepared by immunoSEQ multiplex PCR; TCRdb keeps only in-frame clonotypes and omits some of them. The data hold some 20,000 clones, with approximately 90% observed a single time. The sample consisted of peripheral blood. Receptors were obtained from a human donor in a cohort sampled during active COVID-19. CDR3s include the opening cysteine and the closing phenylalanine or tryptophan. Fields, in order: D gene, J gene, V gene, clone size, CDR3 length, CDR3 protein, CDR3 DNA. D genes are given only for firm matches. Rows give clone size only sometimes, using once, few, many, or a class for an expanded clone.

NA | TRBJ1-1 | TRBV6-5 | NA | 15 | CASSPGTRMNTEAFF | TGTGCCAGCAGTCCCGGGACACGAATGAACACTGAAGCTTTCTTT
NA | TRBJ1-1 | TRBV6-5 | NA | 14 | CASSPLKYYTEAFF | TGTGCCAGCAGCCCCCTGAAGTACTATACTGAAGCTTTCTTT
TRBD2 | TRBJ2-5 | TRBV30 | NA | 14 | CAWTGLAGQETQYF | TGTGCCTGGACGGGACTAGCGGGACAAGAGACCCAGTACTTC
NA | TRBJ1-1 | TRBV19 | NA | 12 | CASSTGGPEAFF | TGTGCCAGTAGTACGGGAGGCCCTGAAGCTTTCTTT
TRBD1 | TRBJ2-5 | TRBV15 | few | 15 | CATSRRDSSQETQYF | TGTGCCACCAGCCGCCGGGACAGTTCCCAAGAGACCCAGTACTTC
TRBD2 | TRBJ2-5 | TRBV4-1 | NA | 16 | CASSQAQREGSETQYF | TGCGCCAGCAGCCAAGCCCAGCGGGAGGGTTCGGAGACCCAGTACTTC
TRBD2 | TRBJ2-3 | TRBV4-1 | NA | 16 | CASSQGRTSGTDTQYF | TGCGCCAGCAGCCAGGGCCGGACTAGCGGCACAGATACGCAGTATTTT
NA | TRBJ1-2 | TRBV6-1 | once | 13 | CASSERENYGYTF | TGTGCCAGCAGTGAGAGGGAAAACTATGGCTACACCTTC
TRBD1 | TRBJ2-7 | TRBV11-1 | NA | 13 | CASRGQGLHEQYF | TGTGCCAGCAGGGGACAGGGTCTTCACGAGCAGTACTTC
TRBD2 | TRBJ2-7 | TRBV7-8 | NA | 14 | CASSLGAGAYEQYF | TGTGCCAGCAGTTTAGGGGCGGGAGCCTACGAGCAGTACTTC
TRBD1 | TRBJ2-1 | TRBV7-2 | few | 14 | CASTLSQGAGEQFF | TGTGCCAGCACCCTATCACAGGGGGCAGGGGAGCAGTTCTTC
NA | TRBJ1-5 | TRBV18 | NA | 14 | CASSPYPRNQPQHF | TGTGCCAGCTCACCCTACCCTCGCAATCAGCCCCAGCATTTT
TRBD2 | TRBJ2-7 | TRBV6-5 | NA | 15 | CASSYSSGSTYEQYF | TGTGCCAGCAGTTACTCTAGCGGGAGTACCTACGAGCAGTACTTC
TRBD1 | TRBJ2-5 | TRBV5-1 | NA | 15 | CASSIGGQGEETQYF | TGCGCCAGCAGCATTGGAGGACAGGGGGAAGAGACCCAGTACTTC
NA | TRBJ2-3 | TRBV5-5 | NA | 15 | CASSLYATITDTQYF | TGTGCCAGCAGCTTGTACGCGACTATTACAGATACGCAGTATTTT
NA | TRBJ2-7 | TRBV5-5 | NA | 14 | CASSDGGVSYEQYF | TGTGCCAGCAGCGACGGCGGGGTCTCCTACGAGCAGTACTTC
NA | TRBJ2-3 | TRBV6-6 | NA | 15 | CASRGREVDTDTQYF | TGTGCCAGCAGGGGCAGGGAGGTTGACACAGATACGCAGTATTTT
TRBD1 | TRBJ1-6 | TRBV10-3 | NA | 14 | CAITATGENSPLHF | TGTGCCATCACCGCGACAGGGGAAAATTCACCCCTCCACTTT
NA | TRBJ2-7 | TRBV10-3 | NA | 15 | CAIGAGAAKGYEQYF | TGTGCCATCGGGGCAGGGGCGGCAAAGGGCTACGAGCAGTACTTC
TRBD2 | TRBJ2-7 | TRBV28 | NA | 16 | CASSPDLREGAYEQYF | TGTGCCAGCAGCCCTGACCTGCGGGAGGGTGCCTACGAGCAGTACTTC
NA | TRBJ2-1 | TRBV11-2 | NA | 13 | CASSPAGYNEQFF | TGTGCCAGCAGCCCAGCCGGGTACAATGAGCAGTTCTTC
TRBD2 | TRBJ2-1 | TRBV25-1 | NA | 16 | CASSELAGGSYNEQFF | TGTGCCAGCAGTGAACTAGCGGGAGGTTCTTACAATGAGCAGTTCTTC
NA | TRBJ2-3 | TRBV30 | NA | 16 | CAWSALGGGEADTQYF | TGTGCCTGGAGTGCACTCGGAGGAGGGGAAGCAGATACGCAGTATTTT
NA | TRBJ2-3 | TRBV11-2 | NA | 15 | CASLARASSTDTQYF | TGTGCCAGCCTAGCCCGGGCCTCTAGCACAGATACGCAGTATTTT
TRBD2 | TRBJ2-2 | TRBV24-1 | NA | 18 | CATSDPTGLAGNTGELFF | TGTGCCACCAGTGACCCTACGGGACTAGCAGGAAACACCGGGGAGCTGTTTTTT
NA | TRBJ2-1 | TRBV6-2/TRBV6-3 | NA | 11 | CASSYWEAKFF | TGTGCCAGCAGTTACTGGGAGGCAAAGTTCTTC
TRBD2 | TRBJ2-2 | TRBV5-5 | NA | 15 | CASSRGVANTGELFF | TGTGCCAGCAGTCGGGGGGTCGCGAACACCGGGGAGCTGTTTTTT
NA | TRBJ2-5 | TRBV28 | NA | 13 | CASSGPRRETQYF | TGTGCCAGCAGTGGCCCCCGGAGGGAGACCCAGTACTTC
NA | TRBJ2-5 | TRBV24-1 | NA | 13 | CATSGAVGTPQYF | TGTGCCACCAGTGGTGCCGTGGGGACTCCCCAGTACTTC
TRBD1 | TRBJ2-5 | TRBV5-8 | NA | 18 | CASSLGQGAPAGQETQYF | TGTGCCAGCAGCTTGGGGCAGGGGGCCCCCGCCGGACAAGAGACCCAGTACTTC
TRBD2 | TRBJ2-1 | TRBV19 | NA | 15 | CASSIPAGGLNEQFF | TGTGCCAGTAGTATACCTGCGGGAGGGCTGAATGAGCAGTTCTTC
NA | TRBJ2-3 | TRBV6-2/TRBV6-3 | NA | 13 | CASSTERAYTQYF | TGTGCCAGCAGTACCGAGAGGGCCTATACGCAGTATTTT
TRBD1 | TRBJ1-1 | TRBV29-1 | NA | 14 | CSVWTPTGGTEAFF | TGCAGCGTCTGGACCCCCACAGGGGGCACTGAAGCTTTCTTT
NA | TRBJ2-2 | TRBV5-1 | NA | 14 | CASSLGGGTGELFF | TGCGCCAGCAGCTTGGGAGGGGGAACCGGGGAGCTGTTTTTT
NA | TRBJ1-6 | TRBV2 | NA | 13 | CASSGDRLSPLHF | TGTGCCAGCAGTGGCGACAGGTTAAGCCCCCTCCACTTT
TRBD1 | TRBJ1-3 | TRBV6-6 | NA | 16 | CASIDRGGLSGNTIYF | TGTGCCAGCATCGACAGGGGAGGTCTCTCTGGAAACACCATATATTTT
NA | TRBJ1-1 | TRBV6-6 | NA | 14 | CASRFQGLGTEAFF | TGTGCCAGCAGATTTCAGGGCCTCGGGACTGAAGCTTTCTTT
NA | TRBJ1-1 | TRBV2 | NA | 13 | CASSLQGYTEAFF | TGTGCCAGCAGTTTACAGGGTTACACTGAAGCTTTCTTT
NA | TRBJ1-1 | TRBV28 | NA | 15 | CASSYYRISNTEAFF | TGTGCCAGCAGTTACTACAGGATCTCGAACACTGAAGCTTTCTTT
NA | TRBJ1-5 | TRBV30 | NA | 15 | CAWSTGISSNQPQHF | TGTGCCTGGAGTACAGGGATTAGTAGCAATCAGCCCCAGCATTTT
NA | TRBJ2-1 | TRBV5-4 | NA | 15 | CASSSGPPGDNEQFF | TGTGCCAGCAGCTCTGGACCTCCGGGGGACAATGAGCAGTTCTTC
NA | TRBJ2-3 | TRBV29-1 | once | 18 | CSVEGAAGTPTSTDTQYF | TGCAGCGTTGAAGGGGCTGCCGGGACTCCAACTAGCACAGATACGCAGTATTTT
TRBD1 | TRBJ2-7 | TRBV29-1 | few | 16 | CSVATGTGTWGYEQYF | TGCAGCGTGGCCACCGGGACAGGAACGTGGGGTTACGAGCAGTACTTC
TRBD2 | TRBJ2-5 | TRBV3-1/TRBV3-2 | NA | 17 | CASSQDVRTSGTETQYF | TGTGCCAGCAGCCAAGATGTCAGGACTAGCGGGACAGAGACCCAGTACTTC
NA | TRBJ2-2 | TRBV9 | NA | 13 | CASSQWGRGELFF | TGTGCCAGCAGCCAGTGGGGCCGCGGGGAGCTGTTTTTT
NA | TRBJ2-1 | TRBV7-2 | NA | 16 | CASSLVVSAYNNEQFF | TGTGCCAGCAGCTTAGTTGTTAGCGCTTATAACAATGAGCAGTTCTTC